In this sample, the clone carrying this T cell receptor (beta chain) turned up once. What it recognizes is unknown. Isolated RNA was reverse transcribed into cDNA used as the sequencing template. Profiling relied on immunoSEQ multiplex PCR, and the TCRdb table lists in-frame clones only, not all of them. Here the sample spans some 200,000 clones, 58% being singletons. The source of the sample is a study of CD8+ T cells in alopecia areata. As for the study in general: Tofacitinib therapy took 6 to 18 months; 6 months off drug came after. Whole-study findings and limits: Tofacitinib yielded significantly lower scalp clonality and fewer expanded CD8+ clones among the top 100.

Described treatment: oral pan-JAK inhibitor, 5-10 mg twice daily. Cell sorting on a FACSAria was used to separate CD4+ and CD8+ T cells from the PBMCs. Germline CDR1 SGHAT, CDR2 FQNNGV. After removal of 5 bases from V and 11 bases from J, the junction contained 3 bases not matched to a gene. The CDR3 is 11 residues long. The sequence derives from a human donor with alopecia areata. The source was CD4+ T cells sorted from blood, collected at week 24, from a patient treated with tofacitinib. V and J are TRBV11-2 and TRBJ2-7; 10 nucleotides match TRBD2. CDR3 nucleotide sequence: TGTGCCAGCAGCCCCGGGACTAGCGAGTACTTC. Protein product: CASSPGTSEYF.